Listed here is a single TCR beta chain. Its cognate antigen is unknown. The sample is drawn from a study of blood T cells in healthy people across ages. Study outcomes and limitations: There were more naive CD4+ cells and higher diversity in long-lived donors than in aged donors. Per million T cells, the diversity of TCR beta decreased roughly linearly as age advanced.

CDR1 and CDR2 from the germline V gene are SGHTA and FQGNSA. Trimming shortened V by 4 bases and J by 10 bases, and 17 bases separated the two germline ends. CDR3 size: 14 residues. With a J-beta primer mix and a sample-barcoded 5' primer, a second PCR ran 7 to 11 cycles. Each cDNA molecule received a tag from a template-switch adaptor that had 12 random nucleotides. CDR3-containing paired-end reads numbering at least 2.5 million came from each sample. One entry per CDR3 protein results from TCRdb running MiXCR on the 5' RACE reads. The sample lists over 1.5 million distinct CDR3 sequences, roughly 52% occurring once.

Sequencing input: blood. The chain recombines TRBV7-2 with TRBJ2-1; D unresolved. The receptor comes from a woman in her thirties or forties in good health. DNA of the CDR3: TGTGCCAGCAGCTCCCCAGACACCTGGGAAGAGCAGTTCTTC. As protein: CASSSPDTWEEQFF.